These 29 T cell receptor beta chains share one sample of origin, sequenced in a study of identical twins. TCRdb used MiXCR to reprocess the 5' RACE reads, holding one entry per CDR3 protein. The sample consists of under 250,000 distinct CDR3 sequences, 12% of them appearing once. These data were also filed under a second study, of yellow fever vaccine responses in identical twins.

Sequencing used memory (CD45RO+) T cells sorted from blood. These receptors were taken from a young woman in good health.

This chain's CDR3 is CASSGDYKTDTQYF. In DNA form, the CDR3 reads TGTGCCAGCAGTGGTGACTATAAGACAGATACGCAGTATTTT. The rearrangement uses TRBV2 and TRBJ2-3; D perhaps matches TRBD2 (5 bases). CDR3 length: 14 amino acids. CDR1 is SNHLY and CDR2 is FYNNEI in the germline V gene. Trimming removed 4 bases from V and 3 bases from J, with 11 bases in between. The entire variable domain, with the rest obtained from reference TRBV2 and TRBJ2-3, is as follows: EPEVTQTPSHQVTQMGQEVILRCVPISNHLYFYWYRQILGQKVEFLVSFYNNEISEKSEIFDDQFSVERPDGSNFTLKIRSTKLEDSAMYFCASSGDYKTDTQYFGPGTRLTVL.

The CDR3: CASSRNLQGADTGELFF. CDR3 nucleotides: TGTGCCAGCAGCCGGAACCTGCAGGGGGCAGACACCGGGGAGCTGTTTTTT. The chain recombines TRBV4-2 with TRBJ2-2; 8 bases line up with TRBD1. V trimming: 4 bases; J trimming: 3 bases; junction bases outside the gene matches: 10. Per the germline V gene, CDR1 is LGHNA and CDR2 is YNFKEQ. The CDR3 loop spans 17 amino acids.

A few counts support this clonotype. The rearrangement joins TRBV29-1 to TRBJ1-5, with D unresolved. The CDR3 runs 15 residues. Deletions cut 7 bases from V and 6 bases from J, with 22 bases between. Germline CDR1 and CDR2: SQVTM and ANQGSEA. CDR3 in amino acids: CSATLSSKAGQPQHF. CDR3 in DNA: TGCAGCGCCACGTTGTCCTCCAAAGCGGGTCAGCCCCAGCATTTT.

There are many counts of this clonotype. This chain links TRBV12-3 or TRBV12-4 with TRBJ1-6; D may be TRBD1 (5 bases). The CDR3 totals 13 residues. V was trimmed by 6 bases and J by 6 bases, leaving 9 bases between them. In nucleotides, the CDR3 is TGTGCCAGCAGGGGACGATTTAATTCACCCCTCCACTTT. This sequence encodes CASRGRFNSPLHF.

This clonotype was counted a few times. The J gene is TRBJ1-5, the V gene TRBV6-1; D might be TRBD1 (6 bases). This CDR3 comprises 15 residues. The germline CDR1 and CDR2 sequences are MNHNS and SASEGT. The V and J ends lost 5 bases and 4 bases respectively, with 15 bases between them. CDR3 bases: TGTGCCAGCAGTCGCGGGGGGGCAGCAAATCAGCCCCAGCATTTT. Protein product: CASSRGGAANQPQHF.

This clonotype showed up just a few times. This chain connects TRBV5-5 to TRBJ2-1; TRBD2 matches at 15 bases. Germline CDR1 reads SGHKS; CDR2 reads YYEKEE (reference sequence). This CDR3 spans 16 amino acids. With 4 bases clipped from V and 8 bases from J, the junction kept 7 bases outside the gene matches. The CDR3 DNA is TGTGCCAGCAGCCCCCGGACTAGCGGGGGGGCGGATGAGCAGTTCTTC. Its translation: CASSPRTSGGADEQFF. The whole variable domain, remainder taken from reference TRBV5-5 and TRBJ2-1, is DAGVTQSPTHLIKTRGQQVTLRCSPISGHKSVSWYQQVLGQGPQFIFQYYEKEERGRGNFPDRFSARQFPNYSSELNVNALLLGDSALYLCASSPRTSGGADEQFFGPGTRLTVL.

At least ten counts were recorded for this clonotype. The chain employs TRBV5-1 and TRBJ2-3; D ambiguous. CDR3 length: 13 amino acids. Germline values: CDR1 SGHRS, CDR2 YFSETQ. V lost 5 bases and J 2 bases, leaving 9 bases between the germline ends. CDR3 DNA: TGCGCCAGCAGTCTCGACAACACAGATACGCAGTATTTT. Encoded protein: CASSLDNTDTQYF.

This clonotype has more than one count but fewer than ten. The rearrangement joins TRBV5-5 to TRBJ1-1; D is undetermined. The V end lost 4 bases, the J end lost 1 base, and 11 bases lay between the germline ends. This CDR3 contains 14 residues. The germline V gene has CDR1 SGHKS and CDR2 YYEKEE (reference sequence). The CDR3 coding sequence is TGTGCCAGCAGCATCCAGTCGAGGAACACTGAAGCTTTCTTT. Amino acids: CASSIQSRNTEAFF.

The chain has TRBV6-1 and TRBJ2-6; TRBD2 aligns across 8 bases. V was pared by 5 bases and J by 4 bases, with 7 bases of the junction left unmatched. Germline-derived CDR1 and CDR2 are MNHNS and SASEGT. The length of the CDR3 is 16 residues. The CDR3 DNA sequence: TGTGCCAGCAGTCGAGATCAGCGGGGGGGGGCCAACGTCCTGACTTTC. Encoded protein: CASSRDQRGGANVLTF.

This clonotype turned up a few times. The chain employs TRBV28 and TRBJ1-6; D is undetermined. Germline V gives CDR1 MDHEN, CDR2 SYDVKM. The V and J ends lost 8 bases and 6 bases respectively, with 14 bases between them. The CDR3 is 14 amino acids. The CDR3, as DNA: TGTGCCAGCGGCAAGGCGGCAGGTAATTCACCCCTCCACTTT. Amino acids: CASGKAAGNSPLHF. Variable domain in full (rest from reference TRBV28 and TRBJ1-6): DVKVTQSSRYLVKRTGEKVFLECVQDMDHENMFWYRQDPGLGLRLIYFSYDVKMKEKGDIPEGYSVSREKKERFSLILESASTNQTSMYLCASGKAAGNSPLHFGNGTRLTVT.

The chain couples TRBV4-2 to TRBJ2-7; 11 bases line up with TRBD2. Trimming cost V 1 base and J 6 bases; bases outside gene matches: 5. CDR1 is LGHNA and CDR2 is YNFKEQ in the germline V gene. This CDR3 is 15 amino acids long. Written as DNA, the CDR3 is TGTGCCAGCAGCCAAGTACTAGCGGGAGTTCTCGAGCAGTACTTC. Protein: CASSQVLAGVLEQYF.

For this clonotype: At one end, the junction sequence differs from germline, possibly due to a read error. This chain connects TRBV12-3 or TRBV12-4 to TRBJ2-3; D gene uncertain. This CDR3 is 13 amino acids long. CDR3 DNA: TGTGCCAGCAGTTTAAGTCGGGTAAATACGCTGTATTTT. Its translation is CASSLSRVNTLYF.

V is TRBV5-6 and J is TRBJ1-1; perhaps TRBD1 as D (6 bases). This CDR3 has 15 residues. V lost 3 bases and J 4 bases, leaving 16 bases between the germline ends. The V gene's germline CDR1 is SGHDT and CDR2 YYEEEE. The CDR3, as DNA: TGTGCCAGCAGCTGGAGGAGGGGGAAGGGCACTGAAGCTTTCTTT. Encoded protein: CASSWRRGKGTEAFF.

The chain is built from TRBV6-4 and TRBJ2-3; D is unresolved. The CDR3 has 15 amino acids. V lost 6 bases, J lost 8 bases, and 21 bases lay in between. Germline V lookup: CDR1 MRHNA, CDR2 SNTAGT. The CDR3 spells CASSPLSGVVGTQYF. As DNA, the CDR3 is TGTGCCAGCAGCCCCCTCTCGGGCGTCGTCGGTACGCAGTATTTT.

In its sample, this clonotype was seen many times. The rearrangement links TRBV20-1 to TRBJ2-4; the match to TRBD2 covers 7 bases. CDR1 is DFQATT and CDR2 is SNEGSKA in the germline V gene (reference sequence). The CDR3 totals 14 residues. V lost 5 bases and J lost 0; bases outside the gene matches: 4. CDR3 sequence: CSAGIAGAKNIQYF. The CDR3 DNA reads as TGCAGTGCTGGGATAGCGGGAGCCAAAAACATTCAGTACTTC.

The chain is built from TRBV6-5 and TRBJ2-5; tentatively, D is TRBD1 (6 bases). The CDR3 covers 13 residues. V gave up 5 bases and J gave up 4 bases, with 11 bases separating them. Germline CDR1 reads MNHEY; CDR2 reads SVGAGI. In DNA form, the CDR3 reads TGTGCCAGCAGTATACAGGGAACAGAGACCCAGTACTTC. Amino acids: CASSIQGTETQYF.

This chain uses TRBV6-2 or TRBV6-3 with TRBJ2-3, with D tentatively TRBD1 or TRBD2 (6 bases each). Germline CDR1 is MNHEY and CDR2 is SVGEGT. The CDR3 has 15 amino acids. The V and J ends lost 8 bases and 0 bases respectively, with 15 bases between them. The CDR3 DNA is TGTGCCAGCCAAAGGGGGGAGACTAGCACAGATACGCAGTATTTT. Amino acids: CASQRGETSTDTQYF.

A few counts support this clonotype. V and J are TRBV6-2 or TRBV6-3 and TRBJ1-5, with D uncertain. This CDR3 is built from 12 residues. The germline V gene encodes CDR1 MNHEY and CDR2 SVGEGT. The V end lost 7 bases, the J end lost 2 bases, and 6 bases lay between the germline ends. CDR3 residues: CASTGRNQPQHF. CDR3 nucleotides: TGTGCCAGCACAGGTCGCAATCAGCCCCAGCATTTT.

This chain joins TRBV24-1 and TRBJ2-2, with D possibly matching TRBD2 (6 bases). The germline gives CDR1 KGHDR, CDR2 SFDVKD. The CDR3 totals 15 residues. The V gene lost 5 bases and the J gene lost 4 bases, with 13 bases spanning the gap. CDR3 in DNA: TGTGCCACCAGTGGGCAGGGAGGTGCCACCGGGGAGCTGTTTTTT. Its protein is CATSGQGGATGELFF.

This clonotype was counted at least ten times. J is TRBJ2-3 and V is TRBV9; D is ambiguous. The CDR3 length is 11 residues. Germline CDR1 reads SGDLS; CDR2 reads YYNGEE. V lost 3 bases to trimming and J lost 2 bases, with 1 base between them. This CDR3 is CASSATDTQYF. In DNA form, the CDR3 reads TGTGCCAGCAGCGCCACAGATACGCAGTATTTT. Drawing the rest from reference TRBV9 and TRBJ2-3, the complete variable domain is DSGVTQTPKHLITATGQRVTLRCSPRSGDLSVYWYQQSLDQGLQFLIQYYNGEERAKGNILERFSAQQFPDLHSELNLSSLELGDSALYFCASSATDTQYFGPGTRLTVL.

This chain uses TRBV25-1 with TRBJ2-3, with D tentatively TRBD1 or TRBD2 (6 bases each). The CDR3 has 14 amino acids. The germline V gene encodes CDR1 MGHDK and CDR2 SYGVNS. V was pared by 3 bases and J by 6 bases, with 13 bases between. The CDR3 here is CASSDTGGPDTQYF. The CDR3, as DNA: TGTGCCAGCAGTGATACCGGGGGCCCCGATACGCAGTATTTT.

This clonotype turned up a few times. This chain links TRBV29-1 with TRBJ2-1, with 7 bases aligning to TRBD2. The CDR3 contains 14 residues. The V segment lost 6 bases and the J segment 8 bases; nucleotides outside the gene matches: 13. Germline values: CDR1 SQVTM, CDR2 ANQGSEA. The CDR3 reads CSVGLQRHGDEQFF. CDR3 coding DNA: TGCAGCGTGGGACTACAAAGGCATGGGGATGAGCAGTTCTTC.

A few counts support this clonotype. The rearrangement joins TRBV7-8 to TRBJ2-5, with D perhaps being TRBD1 or TRBD2 (5 bases each). CDR3 length equals 16 residues. The germline gives CDR1 SGHVS, CDR2 FQNEAQ. Trimming left V 5 bases short and J 4 bases short, with 20 bases between. This CDR3 reads CASSPLQGMGRETQYF. In nucleotides, the CDR3 is TGTGCCAGCAGCCCACTCCAGGGAATGGGGAGAGAGACCCAGTACTTC.

The V call is TRBV20-1, the J call TRBJ2-7, with 11 bases aligning to TRBD1. J was trimmed by 4 bases and V by 5 bases; bases with no gene match: 1. Germline lookup yields CDR1 DFQATT and CDR2 SNEGSKA (reference sequence). The CDR3 consists of 12 residues. CDR3 protein: CSARDRGYEQYF. CDR3 sequence (DNA): TGCAGTGCTCGGGACAGGGGGTACGAGCAGTACTTC.

This rearrangement joins TRBV4-2 to TRBJ2-2, with 10 bases lining up with TRBD2. Germline V gene data show CDR1 as LGHNA and CDR2 as YNFKEQ. With 0 bases clipped from V and 7 bases from J, the junction kept 11 bases outside the gene matches. The CDR3 has 18 amino acids. The CDR3 coding sequence is TGTGCCAGCAGCCAAGAGGGGTTAGCGGGGGGCCGAGTCGGGGAGCTGTTTTTT. It is translated as CASSQEGLAGGRVGELFF.

This CDR3 is CASSMGNGETQYF. CDR3 nucleotide sequence: TGTGCCAGTAGTATGGGAAACGGAGAGACCCAGTACTTC. This chain uses TRBV19 with TRBJ2-5; D call uncertain. CDR3 length: 13 residues. Trimming stripped 3 bases from V and 4 bases from J, with 9 bases between. Germline V lookup: CDR1 LNHDA, CDR2 SQIVND (reference sequence).

The chain carries TRBV20-1 and TRBJ2-1; 11 bases are shared with TRBD2. From germline, CDR1 is DFQATT and CDR2 SNEGSKA (reference sequence). J gave up 8 bases and V 3 bases, and 9 bases lay outside the gene matches. The CDR3 covers 15 residues. Here the CDR3 reads CSASVPLAGGYEQFF. The CDR3 coding sequence is TGCAGTGCTAGTGTTCCGCTAGCGGGAGGCTATGAGCAGTTCTTC.

This clonotype has more than one count but fewer than ten. The chain links TRBV15 to TRBJ2-5; 9 nucleotides agree with TRBD2. J was trimmed by 5 bases and V by 0 bases; bases with no gene match: 7. Germline V lookup: CDR1 LNHNV, CDR2 YYDKDF (reference sequence). The CDR3 length is 16 residues. CDR3 loop: CATSREGSGGLETQYF. CDR3 DNA sequence: TGTGCCACCAGCAGAGAAGGTAGCGGGGGCTTGGAGACCCAGTACTTC.

This clonotype was detected only a few times. The gene calls are TRBV3-1 and TRBJ2-7, with D maybe TRBD2 (5 bases). This CDR3 region has 16 residues. V was trimmed by 4 bases and J by 2 bases, leaving 18 bases between them. From germline, CDR1 is LGHDT and CDR2 YNNKEL (reference sequence). The DNA of the CDR3 is TGTGCCAGCAGCCCCACCACTGCACGGACTGCCTACGAGCAGTACTTC. This codes for CASSPTTARTAYEQYF.